Many counts were recorded for the clone carrying this T cell receptor (beta chain). Attachment of unique molecular identifiers was made to individual cDNA molecules. MiXCR, applied by TCRdb to the 5' RACE reads, yields one record per CDR3 protein. The table has tens of thousands of distinct CDR3 sequences, about 15% seen once. This entry belongs to a study of early T cells in non-severe SARS-CoV-2 infection. V lost 1 base and J lost 0, with 6 bases in between. CDR1 is GTSNPN and CDR2 is SVGIG in the germline V gene (reference sequence). CDR3 length equals 14 residues. The chain has TRBV30 and TRBJ2-2; D gene uncertain. This receptor was identified in an adult who was a healthcare worker with PCR-confirmed SARS-CoV-2 infection or an uninfected control (not recorded which). The sample was whole blood, taken at baseline. The CDR3 DNA follows: TGTGCCTGGAGTGGAGCGACGAACACCGGGGAGCTGTTTTTT. Amino acid sequence: CAWSGATNTGELFF. Together with reference TRBV30 and TRBJ2-2, the CDR3 gives the full variable domain: SQTIHQWPATLVQPVGSPLSLECTVEGTSNPNLYWYRQAAGRGLQLLFYSVGIGQISSEVPQNLSASRPQDRQFILSSKKLLLSDSGFYLCAWSGATNTGELFFGEGSRLTVL.